These 18 T cell receptor beta chains originate from one sample sequenced in a study of response to subunit inactivated influenza vaccine. TCRdb independently ran MiXCR on the RT-PCR reads; one entry per CDR3 protein. Here the sample spans about 700,000 distinct CDR3 sequences, approximately 15% being singletons. The sequenced sample was PBMCs from blood, obtained 14 to 15 days before vaccination. The receptors here all came from a man aged 50-59 years who received an inactivated influenza vaccine.

J is TRBJ1-3 and V is TRBV5-1; no reliable D call. The ends were cut back, 4 bases at V and 2 bases at J, with 10 bases in the middle. This CDR3 spans 14 amino acids. Per germline, CDR1 SGHRS and CDR2 YFSETQ. The CDR3 region is CASSPRRPGNTIYF. The CDR3 nucleotides read TGCGCCAGCAGCCCTCGCCGTCCTGGAAACACCATATATTTT.

The chain combines TRBV9 with TRBJ2-6; D is possibly TRBD1 (6 bases). The V gene lost 1 base and the J gene lost 4 bases, with 12 bases spanning the gap. Germline V CDR1 and CDR2: SGDLS, YYNGEE. This CDR3 region has 16 residues. CDR3 residues: CASSVTRGAGANVLTF. The DNA for the CDR3 is TGTGCCAGCAGCGTAACCAGGGGTGCCGGGGCCAACGTCCTGACTTTC.

This clonotype was seen a handful of times. This chain joins TRBV6-2 or TRBV6-3 and TRBJ2-5, with TRBD1 matching over 8 bases. The CDR3 is made up of 14 amino acids. J lost 4 bases, V lost 10 bases, and 11 bases had no gene match. From germline, CDR1 is MNHEY and CDR2 SVGEGT. The CDR3, as DNA: TGTGCCACCTCGACAGGGGCCGTGGCAGAGACCCAGTACTTC. Amino acid sequence: CATSTGAVAETQYF.

A few counts support this clonotype. J is TRBJ2-4 and V is TRBV9; TRBD1 agrees at 7 bases. CDR3 length: 19 amino acids. V lost 3 bases, J lost 0 bases, and 15 bases stayed unmatched. The germline V gene encodes CDR1 SGDLS and CDR2 YYNGEE. The CDR3 DNA sequence: TGTGCCAGCAGCGCCCCGATGACAGGGTACGACCTAGCCAAAAACATTCAGTACTTC. It codes for CASSAPMTGYDLAKNIQYF. Combining the CDR3 with reference TRBV9 and TRBJ2-4 gives the whole variable domain DSGVTQTPKHLITATGQRVTLRCSPRSGDLSVYWYQQSLDQGLQFLIQYYNGEERAKGNILERFSAQQFPDLHSELNLSSLELGDSALYFCASSAPMTGYDLAKNIQYFGAGTRLSVL.

There are a few counts of this clonotype. CDR3 loop: CASSPRVANTGELFF. CDR3 DNA sequence: TGTGCCAGCAGCCCTCGGGTTGCGAACACCGGGGAGCTGTTTTTT. The rearrangement uses TRBV7-8 and TRBJ2-2; no clear D gene. V lost 5 bases and J 0 bases, leaving 10 bases between the germline ends. Germline lookup yields CDR1 SGHVS and CDR2 FQNEAQ. The CDR3 is 15 amino acids. The variable domain in full, completed from reference TRBV7-8 and TRBJ2-2, reads GAGVSQSPRYKVAKRGQDVALRCDPISGHVSLFWYQQALGQGPEFLTYFQNEAQLDKSGLPSDRFFAERPEGSVSTLKIQRTQQEDSAVYLCASSPRVANTGELFFGEGSRLTVL.

The rearrangement links TRBV7-2 to TRBJ2-1, with TRBD1 identical over 9 bases. With V trimmed by 5 bases and J by 4 bases, 9 bases remained unmatched. Germline CDR1 is SGHTA and CDR2 is FQGNSA. The CDR3 extends over 16 amino acids. The CDR3 nucleotides are TGTGCCAGCAGCAAGACAGGGGGAGTATTATACAATGAGCAGTTCTTC. Protein: CASSKTGGVLYNEQFF.

V gene TRBV14 combines with J gene TRBJ1-1; TRBD1 is a possible D gene (5 bases). CDR3 length: 15 amino acids. Looked up from germline, CDR1 is SGHDN and CDR2 is FVKESK. V was pared by 0 bases and J by 4 bases, with 12 bases between. This CDR3 is CASSQEPGRFTEAFF. The CDR3 DNA follows: TGTGCCAGCAGCCAAGAGCCAGGGCGCTTCACTGAAGCTTTCTTT.

The rearrangement joins TRBV14 to TRBJ1-1, with a tentative D call TRBD1 (5 bases). The CDR3 runs to 15 residues. Looked up from germline, CDR1 is SGHDN and CDR2 is FVKESK. V shed 1 base and J shed 5 bases, with 14 bases lying between them. The CDR3 sequence is CASSQVITGGTEAFF. CDR3 sequence (DNA): TGTGCCAGCAGCCAAGTAATAACAGGCGGGACTGAAGCTTTCTTT.

This clonotype was seen a handful of times. The genes are TRBV25-1 and TRBJ2-7; TRBD1 is a possible D gene (5 bases). V lost 1 base to trimming and J lost 2 bases, with 9 bases between them. Germline lookup yields CDR1 MGHDK and CDR2 SYGVNS. The CDR3 contains 14 residues. The CDR3 loop reads CASSESPRAYEQYF. CDR3 DNA: TGTGCCAGCAGTGAATCTCCCAGGGCCTACGAGCAGTACTTC.

This clonotype was counted a few times. The chain carries TRBV6-2 or TRBV6-3 and TRBJ2-4, with 7 bases fitting TRBD2. The CDR3 consists of 17 residues. CDR1 is MNHEY, CDR2 SVGEGT, per germline. Losses at the gene ends were 2 bases for V and 3 bases for J; bases not matched to a gene: 10. The CDR3 DNA reads TGTGCCAGCAGTTACCCCAAGGGAGGGTGGAACAAAAACATTCAGTACTTC. This gives the protein CASSYPKGGWNKNIQYF.

The CDR3 DNA follows: TGTGCCAGCAGCTTCCCCCAGGCGGAGAATGGCTACACCTTC. Amino acid sequence: CASSFPQAENGYTF. This sequence joins TRBV3-1 and TRBJ1-2; D is uncertain. Germline V CDR1 and CDR2: LGHDT, YNNKEL (reference sequence). CDR3 length: 14 residues. Trimming pared 5 bases from V and 6 bases from J, leaving 16 bases between.

CDR3 bases: TGTGCCAGCAGCTTAGAAGGCAGGGCTTGGTCACCCCTCCACTTT. It yields the protein CASSLEGRAWSPLHF. The rearrangement joins TRBV7-2 to TRBJ1-6, with a tentative D call TRBD1 (5 bases). CDR1 is SGHTA and CDR2 is FQGNSA in the germline V gene. With 1 base removed from V and 10 bases from J, the gap between germline ends came to 14 bases. This CDR3 comprises 15 residues.

The V call is TRBV20-1, the J call TRBJ1-4; D may be TRBD1 (5 bases). The CDR3 loop spans 14 amino acids. Deletions cut 4 bases from V and 7 bases from J, with 16 bases between. Germline loops: CDR1 DFQATT, CDR2 SNEGSKA (reference sequence). CDR3 sequence reads: CSATPGPAGEKLFF. The CDR3 bases are TGCAGTGCTACCCCGGGGCCCGCCGGTGAAAAACTGTTTTTT.

This clonotype came up a few times. The J gene is TRBJ1-3, the V gene TRBV12-3 or TRBV12-4; D remains unclear. This CDR3 contains 17 residues. Trimming removed 2 bases from V and 0 bases from J, with 14 bases in between. DNA for the CDR3: TGTGCCAGCAGTTTAAGGGTGGGAGGATCCTCTGGAAACACCATATATTTT. This gives the protein CASSLRVGGSSGNTIYF.

The V call is TRBV6-1, the J call TRBJ2-2, with D hard to call. CDR1 and CDR2 from the germline V gene are MNHNS and SASEGT. V was pared by 6 bases and J by 4 bases, with 12 bases between. The CDR3 consists of 14 residues. CDR3 loop: CASRTGQLTGELFF. CDR3 coding DNA: TGTGCCAGCAGAACGGGCCAGCTCACCGGGGAGCTGTTTTTT.

V and J are TRBV7-2 and TRBJ2-1, with D possibly TRBD2 on 6 matching bases. V was trimmed by 5 bases and J by 1 base, leaving 15 bases between them. CDR1 is SGHTA and CDR2 is FQGNSA in the germline V gene. This CDR3 has 16 amino acids. The CDR3, as DNA: TGTGCCAGCAGCACTTCCGGGACTCCTTCCTACAATGAGCAGTTCTTC. It encodes CASSTSGTPSYNEQFF.

This rearrangement joins TRBV28 to TRBJ1-2; 8 bases fit TRBD1. The CDR3 has 18 residues. Trimming cost V 6 bases and J 2 bases; bases outside gene matches: 17. Germline CDR1 and CDR2: MDHEN and SYDVKM. This CDR3 is CASRTGTGQSLKNYGYTF. In DNA, the CDR3 is TGTGCCAGCAGGACGGGGACAGGACAATCGTTGAAAAACTATGGCTACACCTTC.

The V and J genes are TRBV5-4 and TRBJ1-1; tentative D call: TRBD1 (6 bases). The CDR3 totals 14 residues. CDR1 is SGHNT, CDR2 YYREEE, per germline (reference sequence). Trimming removed 7 bases from V and 5 bases from J, with 18 bases in between. CDR3 residues: CASGQQGSLTEAFF. The CDR3 DNA follows: TGTGCCAGCGGACAACAGGGAAGTTTAACTGAAGCTTTCTTT.